The 19 T cell receptor beta chains below were found in one sample sequenced in a study of blood T cell repertoires in COVID-19. Clones were read by immunoSEQ multiplex PCR, and TCRdb kept only the in-frame ones, dropping some. The sample lists 190,000 or so clones, about 86% seen once, with 0.7% to 0.9% in the top ten. The material sequenced was peripheral blood. Every receptor here comes from a woman aged 18 to 35 who had recovered from COVID-19.

The V gene is TRBV9, the J gene TRBJ2-3; a possible D gene is TRBD2 (6 bases). Germline-derived CDR1 and CDR2 are SGDLS and YYNGEE. CDR3 length: 15 residues. The germline V and J ends were trimmed by 3 bases and 0 bases, with 11 bases remaining between them. The CDR3 nucleotides are TGTGCCAGCAGCGCCTCCGGGACTAGCACAGATACGCAGTATTTT. This codes for CASSASGTSTDTQYF.

The rearrangement uses TRBV7-9 and TRBJ2-1; D might be TRBD2 (6 bases). Trimming shortened V by 5 bases and J by 5 bases, and 16 bases separated the two germline ends. The germline gives CDR1 SEHNR, CDR2 FQNEAQ (reference sequence). CDR3 length: 15 residues. This CDR3 is CASSPTRLGDNEQFF. The CDR3 nucleotides are TGTGCCAGCAGCCCTACCAGACTAGGGGACAATGAGCAGTTCTTC.

The chain carries TRBV9 and TRBJ1-2; D might be TRBD1 (5 bases). Germline V gives CDR1 SGDLS, CDR2 YYNGEE. The CDR3 totals 15 residues. Deletions cut 4 bases from V and 3 bases from J, with 16 bases between. The CDR3 DNA reads TGTGCCAGCAGCCCCTACCTCCAGGGCCACTATGGCTACACCTTC. Translating gives CASSPYLQGHYGYTF.

The genes are TRBV9 and TRBJ1-4, with D uncertain. Germline CDR1 reads SGDLS; CDR2 reads YYNGEE. The CDR3 is 14 amino acids. Trimming shortened V by 0 bases and J by 6 bases, and 9 bases separated the two germline ends. The CDR3, as DNA: TGTGCCAGCAGCGTAGGCAGTCTTCATGAAAAACTGTTTTTT. It encodes CASSVGSLHEKLFF.

In its sample, this clone was seen once. The chain employs TRBV25-1 and TRBJ1-1; TRBD1 is a possible D gene (5 bases). V shed 2 bases and J shed 3 bases, with 10 bases lying between them. This CDR3 has 14 amino acids. CDR1 and CDR2 (germline): MGHDK, SYGVNS. CDR3 amino acids: CASSEAGRDTEAFF. In DNA, the CDR3 is TGTGCCAGCAGTGAAGCAGGGAGGGACACTGAAGCTTTCTTT.

The chain employs TRBV12-3 or TRBV12-4 and TRBJ1-1; no reliable D call. This CDR3 comprises 13 residues. Trimming left V 7 bases short and J 1 base short, with 10 bases between. DNA for the CDR3: TGTGCCAGCACCCGGGATCAGAACACTGAAGCTTTCTTT. As protein: CASTRDQNTEAFF.

This clone was counted between two and nine times. The CDR3, as DNA: TGTGCCAGCAGCTTAGGCCCGGGGGGCCCCGGGGAGCTGTTTTTT. Translating it yields CASSLGPGGPGELFF. This chain uses TRBV13 with TRBJ2-2; tentative D call: TRBD2 (7 bases). In germline, CDR1 is PRHDT, CDR2 FYEKMQ (reference sequence). V gave up 0 bases and J gave up 6 bases, with 11 bases separating them. The CDR3 has 15 residues.

The J gene is TRBJ2-7, the V gene TRBV2; 8 nucleotides match TRBD1. J lost 4 bases, V lost 7 bases, and 9 bases had no gene match. The CDR3 runs 14 residues. Per germline, CDR1 SNHLY and CDR2 FYNNEI. CDR3 sequence: CASILGQGAYEQYF. The CDR3 DNA reads TGTGCCAGCATTTTAGGGCAGGGGGCTTACGAGCAGTACTTC.

The chain combines TRBV4-1 with TRBJ2-3; TRBD2 agrees at 8 bases. Unmatched junction bases numbered 16, after V lost 10 bases and J lost 1 base. Germline loops: CDR1 MGHRA, CDR2 YSYEKL. The CDR3 is made up of 17 amino acids. The CDR3 spells CATGGAGGLVGTDTQYF. Written as DNA, the CDR3 is TGCGCCACCGGGGGTGCGGGGGGCCTGGTAGGCACAGATACGCAGTATTTT.

In this sample, this clone turned up once. This sequence joins TRBV7-3 and TRBJ2-2; tentatively, D is TRBD1 (5 bases). The germline V and J ends were trimmed by 0 bases and 6 bases, with 17 bases remaining between them. The CDR3 runs to 17 residues. Per the germline V gene, CDR1 is SGHTA and CDR2 is FQGTGA. CDR3: CASSLTPTNLGAGELFF. The DNA for the CDR3 is TGTGCCAGCAGCTTAACGCCAACGAATCTAGGGGCCGGGGAGCTGTTTTTT.

The chain joins TRBV2 to TRBJ2-7; D possibly corresponds to TRBD2 (5 bases). CDR3 length equals 15 residues. Between the trimmed V and J ends, which lost 7 bases and 2 bases, there was a span of 18 bases. Germline V CDR1 and CDR2: SNHLY, FYNNEI. CDR3 nucleotides: TGTGCCAGCACAAAAGCACTAGATACTACCTACGAGCAGTACGTC. Amino acid sequence: CASTKALDTTYEQYV.

The chain uses TRBV5-5 and TRBJ2-3; 11 nucleotides agree with TRBD2. Unmatched junction bases numbered 5, after V lost 0 bases and J lost 5 bases. Germline V gives CDR1 SGHKS, CDR2 YYEKEE (reference sequence). This CDR3 region has 16 residues. The CDR3 here is CASSLGRLAGRDTQYF. The CDR3 DNA sequence: TGTGCCAGCAGCTTGGGCCGACTAGCGGGGAGAGATACGCAGTATTTT.

This clone was seen ten or more times. V is TRBV6-2 or TRBV6-3 and J is TRBJ2-2; D may be TRBD2 (5 bases). CDR3 length: 16 amino acids. Germline values: CDR1 MNHEY, CDR2 SVGEGT. Trimming removed 5 bases at V and 9 bases at J, with 22 bases between. This CDR3 reads CASSKPPQRVGWELFF. Here the CDR3 DNA reads TGTGCCAGCAGTAAACCCCCGCAGAGGGTAGGATGGGAGCTGTTTTTT.

The chain links TRBV5-1 to TRBJ2-7, with no clear D. Germline V gene data show CDR1 as SGHRS and CDR2 as YFSETQ. The CDR3 spans 13 residues. The V end was cut by 5 bases, the J end by 1 base, with 10 bases between. The CDR3 loop is CASRSGGSYEQYV. For the CDR3, the DNA is TGCGCCAGCAGATCAGGTGGGTCCTACGAGCAGTACGTC.

Regarding this clone: Likely a read error: the CDR3 ends without its conserved phenylalanine or tryptophan. The DNA is omitted, as the CDR3 cannot be located on it reliably, and the CDR3 follows TCRdb's listing. The chain employs TRBV11-3 and TRBJ2-7; no DNA check was done on the table's D call, TRBD2. Germline values: CDR1 SGHNT, CDR2 YENEEA. The CDR3 comprises 11 residues, both ends counted. CDR3 sequence reads: CASSLGREPPT.

This clone was observed a handful of times. The chain uses TRBV19 and TRBJ1-2, with D possibly TRBD1 on 6 matching bases. CDR1 is LNHDA and CDR2 is SQIVND in the germline V gene (reference sequence). The CDR3 is 13 amino acids. The germline V and J ends were trimmed by 5 bases and 7 bases, with 14 bases remaining between them. The CDR3 here is CASSATGNSGYTF. DNA of the CDR3: TGTGCCAGTAGTGCAACAGGGAATTCTGGCTACACCTTC.

In its sample, this clone was seen once. The chain carries TRBV9 and TRBJ2-1; 14 nucleotides line up with TRBD2. J gave up 0 bases and V 8 bases, and 13 bases lay outside the gene matches. The CDR3 is made up of 19 amino acids. CDR1 and CDR2 (germline): SGDLS, YYNGEE. Here the CDR3 DNA reads TGTGCCAGTAATACCAATAAGGGGACTAGCGGGAGCTCCTACAATGAGCAGTTCTTC. It codes for CASNTNKGTSGSSYNEQFF. Full variable domain (outside the CDR3, taken from reference TRBV9 and TRBJ2-1): DSGVTQTPKHLITATGQRVTLRCSPRSGDLSVYWYQQSLDQGLQFLIQYYNGEERAKGNILERFSAQQFPDLHSELNLSSLELGDSALYFCASNTNKGTSGSSYNEQFFGPGTRLTVL.

V usage is TRBV6-5 and J usage is TRBJ2-1; TRBD2 agrees at 7 bases. This CDR3 comprises 14 residues. With 7 bases clipped from V and 9 bases from J, the junction kept 12 bases outside the gene matches. In germline, CDR1 is MNHEY, CDR2 SVGAGI. This CDR3 reads CASTIRAGAGEQFF. CDR3 sequence (DNA): TGTGCCAGCACCATAAGGGCGGGAGCTGGTGAGCAGTTCTTC.

This clone showed up just once. The gene calls are TRBV6-2 or TRBV6-3 and TRBJ1-2; possibly TRBD1 for D (6 bases). The CDR3 covers 14 residues. Trimming took off 0 bases at V and 3 bases at J, with 8 bases between the two ends. From germline, CDR1 is MNHEY and CDR2 SVGEGT. The DNA of the CDR3 is TGTGCCAGCAGTTACTCCGACAGGTACTATGGCTACACCTTC. It is translated as CASSYSDRYYGYTF.